This T cell receptor beta chain was identified during a study of cytomegalovirus exposure and HLA in healthy donors. Overall study: HLA-typed donors were the source of roughly 80 million unique TCRs held in an early data release.

Study-level results: Donor immune exposure was known only as CMV serostatus. In an earlier analysis, about 87% or about 30%: the productive usage of most TCR beta V segments.

Worth noting for this clone: Its specificity is unknown.

CDR3 length: 12 amino acids. CDR1 and CDR2 from the germline V gene are SGHNT and YYREEE (reference sequence). Trimming left V 2 bases short and J 6 bases short, with 8 bases between. PCR amplification relied on 60 Vbeta primers (plus 13 Jbeta primers). The data were produced by immunoSEQ multiplex PCR, yet TCRdb's version contains in-frame clones alone and is incomplete. The sample includes around 75,000 clones, 76% seen only once; the top ten take 3% to 4%. Sequencing used PBMCs. J is TRBJ2-5 and V is TRBV5-4, with D possibly TRBD1 on 6 matching bases. The TCR was taken from a man aged 18 to 30 in good health and CMV-seronegative. The CDR3 coding sequence is TGTGCCAGCAGCTTCCAGGGGAAGACCCAGTACTTC. As protein: CASSFQGKTQYF.